This is a list of T cell receptor beta chains from one sample in a study of somatic mutations in cytotoxic T cells in rheumatoid arthritis. Libraries were prepared by immunoSEQ multiplex PCR; TCRdb keeps only in-frame clonotypes and omits some of them. Of approximately 3,400 clones listed, 80% to 85% were seen once; the top ten hold 25% to 30%. Sample: CD8+ T cells sorted from blood. These TCRs come from a man in his forties or fifties with rheumatoid arthritis. The CDR3 runs from the conserved cysteine through the conserved F or W. D genes are given only for firm matches. Clone sizes are given selectively: once, few, many, or a class where the clone is expanded.

j_gene,v_gene,abundance,d_gene,CDR3aa,CDR3nt
TRBJ1-1,TRBV30,-,-,CAWSVRGGTEAFF,TGTGCCTGGAGTGTACGAGGGGGCACTGAAGCTTTCTTT
TRBJ2-7,TRBV4-1,-,TRBD2,CASSQEREGSYEQYF,TGCGCCAGCAGCCAAGAGCGGGAGGGATCCTACGAGCAGTACTTC
TRBJ2-7,TRBV11-2,-,-,CASSLGAGTYEQYF,TGTGCCAGCAGCTTAGGGGCAGGGACCTACGAGCAGTACTTC
TRBJ1-4,TRBV28,once,TRBD1,CASSPSTGANEKLFF,TGTGCCAGCAGTCCTTCGACAGGGGCTAATGAAAAACTGTTTTTT
TRBJ2-2,TRBV18,-,-,CASYSTGRNTGELFF,TGTGCCAGCTATAGTACAGGAAGAAACACCGGGGAGCTGTTTTTT
TRBJ2-2,TRBV28,-,TRBD2,CASISSTAGEDTGELFF,TGTGCCAGCATTAGTAGTACTGCGGGAGAAGACACCGGGGAGCTGTTTTTT
TRBJ2-1,TRBV7-2,-,-,CASTNWGVWQFF,TGTGCCAGCACCAACTGGGGGGTATGGCAGTTCTTC
TRBJ2-1,TRBV19,once,TRBD2,CASTLLAGGGSEQFF,TGTGCCAGTACCCTACTAGCGGGAGGTGGTAGTGAGCAGTTCTTC
TRBJ2-1,TRBV6-4,once,TRBD1,CASSGQGADEQFF,TGTGCCAGCAGCGGACAGGGGGCTGATGAGCAGTTCTTC
TRBJ1-1,TRBV13,-,-,CASRYGEGRAFF,TGTGCCAGCAGGTATGGGGAGGGGAGAGCTTTCTTT
TRBJ2-5,TRBV7-9,-,TRBD1,CASSPLGQGRETQYF,TGTGCCAGCAGCCCCCTGGGACAGGGGCGGGAGACCCAGTACTTC
TRBJ2-7,TRBV6-1,-,TRBD2,CASSELAGGSYEQYF,TGTGCCAGCAGTGAACTAGCGGGAGGCTCCTACGAGCAGTACTTC
TRBJ2-2,TRBV27,once,TRBD2,CASSWLAGGPNTGELFF,TGTGCCAGCAGTTGGCTAGCGGGAGGGCCTAACACCGGGGAGCTGTTTTTT
TRBJ2-7,TRBV25-1,-,TRBD1,CASSGSNPAGQGYEQYF,TGTGCCAGCAGTGGGAGTAACCCCGCGGGACAGGGCTACGAGCAGTACTTC
TRBJ2-3,TRBV6-1,-,TRBD1,CASDKGQGATDTQYF,TGTGCCAGCGATAAGGGACAGGGGGCCACAGATACGCAGTATTTT
TRBJ2-7,TRBV15,-,-,CATSLTGVSYEQYF,TGTGCCACCAGCCTGACCGGGGTATCCTACGAGCAGTACTTC
TRBJ2-1,TRBV19,-,-,CASSFLAGSYNEQFF,TGTGCCAGTAGTTTCTTGGCGGGATCCTACAATGAGCAGTTCTTC
TRBJ1-2,TRBV7-2,few,TRBD1,CASSSETGYGYTF,TGTGCCAGCAGCTCGGAGACAGGGTATGGCTACACCTTC
TRBJ2-3,TRBV2,-,TRBD2,CAFQAASGSDTQYF,TGTGCCTTTCAAGCGGCTAGCGGGAGTGATACGCAGTATTTT
TRBJ1-4,TRBV2,-,-,CASRIRDTTNEKLFF,TGTGCCAGCAGGATCAGGGATACAACTAATGAAAAACTGTTTTTT
TRBJ1-1,TRBV28,-,-,CASSEIILNTEAFF,TGTGCCAGTTCCGAGATAATATTGAACACTGAAGCTTTCTTT
TRBJ2-7,TRBV27,-,TRBD2,CASSWRLADEQYF,TGTGCCAGCAGTTGGAGACTAGCTGACGAGCAGTACTTC
TRBJ2-1,TRBV19,-,-,CASSMVGSVQNEQFF,TGTGCCAGTAGTATGGTCGGGTCAGTCCAGAATGAGCAGTTCTTC
TRBJ2-5,TRBV7-3,-,TRBD2,CASSLRGTSGTRETQYF,TGTGCCAGCAGCTTAAGAGGGACTAGCGGGACTAGAGAGACCCAGTACTTC
TRBJ2-1,TRBV30,once,TRBD2,CAWNPSGSWNYEQFF,TGTGCCTGGAACCCTAGCGGGAGTTGGAACTATGAGCAGTTCTTC